This paragraph reports one T cell receptor beta chain. Its antigen target is currently unknown. Nothing much larger sits one base from this clone, and base qualities are not available. These data come from a study of T cell changes during pregnancy in multiple sclerosis (dated by TCRdb to 2018 to 2020). In terms of the full investigation: In women with multiple sclerosis, the researchers looked at how the T cell repertoire shifted as pregnancy progressed.

The protocol used for the library was the immunoSEQ multiplex PCR assay. Sourced from immuneACCESS, this table was stored by TCRdb with only in-frame sequences that have V and J called. A share of the clones is absent; for the studies checked, an unresolved V gene accounts for under half, and the remainder has no known explanation. Across this sample there are about 66,000 clones, with more than 85% seen only once. The top ten hold about 5.8% of the sample. The CDR1 and CDR2 encoded by the germline V gene are SGHDT and YYEEEE. The CDR3 starts with the cysteine, ends with the phenylalanine, and has 14 residues. Kept here is only the CDR3 DNA, which spans 42 bases and is read in frame from base 1. V gives up 4 bases and J gives up 6 bases, and the segment between their germline ends measures 17 bases.

The sequencing here drew on CD8+ T cells from peripheral blood mononuclear cells, taken before pregnancy. The chain is made from TRBV5-6 and TRBJ2-7, with a weak D call of TRBD1 (5 bases match). The TCR was taken from a female donor with multiple sclerosis, enrolled in a pregnancy study. The CDR3 protein is CASSLGHNPFEQYF. The nucleotides read TGTGCCAGCAGCCTAGGACATAATCCCTTCGAGCAGTACTTC. The variable domain in full, with residues beyond the CDR3 obtained from the reference TRBV5-6 and TRBJ2-7 genes, is DAGVTQSPTHLIKTRGQQVTLRCSPKSGHDTVSWYQQALGQGPQFIFQYYEEEERQRGNFPDRFSGHQFPNYSSELNVNALLLGDSALYLCASSLGHNPFEQYFGPGTRLTVT.